This TCR beta chain was found in a study of shared clonotypes between healthy human individuals. Germline trimming cut 4 bases from V and 5 bases from J; bases unmatched to any gene: 13. Germline assignment: CDR1 SGDLS and CDR2 YYNGEE. CDR3 length equals 16 residues. About this clone: Its antigen is not known.

Study results and limitations: Compared with clonotypes that all four donors shared, non-shared clonotypes had lower generation probabilities. Owing to a small donor count, the genetic and exposure-history diversity represented was limited.

Profiled with immunoSEQ multiplex PCR; TCRdb holds only in-frame clones, not every one. The sample lists approximately 1,000,000 clones, 77% seen once, with 0.89% in the top ten. The rearrangement links TRBV9 to TRBJ2-5, with 8 bases aligning to TRBD2. Input material: memory CD4+ T cells from PBMCs. As to subset: CD45RA-negative fraction. This sequence originates from a man aged 18 to 30 in good health. Some clones in this sample may be carry-over from other donors' samples. As DNA, the CDR3 is TGTGCCAGCAGCCCCTCTTTGCGGGAGGACCTGGAGACCCAGTACTTC. Protein: CASSPSLREDLETQYF.